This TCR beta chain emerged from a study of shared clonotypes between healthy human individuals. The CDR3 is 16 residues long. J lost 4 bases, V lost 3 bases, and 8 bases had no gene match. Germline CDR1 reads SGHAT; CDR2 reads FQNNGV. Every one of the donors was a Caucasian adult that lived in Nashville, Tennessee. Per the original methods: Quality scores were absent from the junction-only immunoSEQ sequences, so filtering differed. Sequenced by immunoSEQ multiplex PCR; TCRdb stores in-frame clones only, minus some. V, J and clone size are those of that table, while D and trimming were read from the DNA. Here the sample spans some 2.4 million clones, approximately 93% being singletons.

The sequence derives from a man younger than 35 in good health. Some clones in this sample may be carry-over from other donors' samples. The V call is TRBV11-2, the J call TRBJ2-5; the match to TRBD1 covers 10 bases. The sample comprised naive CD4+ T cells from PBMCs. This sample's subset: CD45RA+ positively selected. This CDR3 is CASSFVQGQGLETQYF. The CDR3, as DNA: TGTGCCAGCAGCTTTGTCCAGGGACAGGGGTTAGAGACCCAGTACTTC.